Listed below are T cell receptor beta chains from one sample, sequenced in a study of T-cell reconstitution after alpha-beta-depleted transplantation in children. Via MiXCR, TCRdb re-called the PCR reads, giving one row per CDR3 protein. The table records 450,000 to 550,000 distinct CDR3 sequences, more than 9.5% of them present only once. The sample was PBMCs, mostly from graft donor cells, taken 180 days after TCRalphabeta/CD19-depleted stem cell transplant. These TCRs come from a female patient aged 2-15 years who had a stem cell transplant for aplastic anemia, so the T cells may come from the graft donor. CDR3s include the opening cysteine and the closing phenylalanine or tryptophan. D genes are given only for firm matches. A row's size may be missing; if present it is once, few, many or a size class.

size,D,J,V,CDR3,DNA
few,-,TRBJ2-5,TRBV24-1,CATSELGRETQYF,TGTGCCACCAGTGAACTCGGAAGAGAGACCCAGTACTTC
few,TRBD2,TRBJ2-3,TRBV5-1,CASSYLWAGVTDTQYF,TGCGCCAGCAGCTACCTCTGGGCGGGAGTTACAGATACGCAGTATTTT
few,-,TRBJ2-3,TRBV19,CASSKQISTDTQYF,TGTGCCAGTAGTAAACAGATTAGCACAGATACGCAGTATTTT
few,-,TRBJ1-4,TRBV10-3,CAISEFGTLNEKLFF,TGTGCCATCAGTGAGTTCGGGACACTAAACGAAAAACTGTTTTTT
few,-,TRBJ2-7,TRBV28,CASRSLSQGAYEQYF,TGTGCCAGCCGCAGTTTATCCCAGGGAGCCTACGAGCAGTACTTC
-,TRBD1,TRBJ1-1,TRBV7-8,CASSTRTGEEAFF,TGTGCCAGCAGCACTCGGACAGGGGAGGAAGCTTTCTTT
-,-,TRBJ2-1,TRBV7-6,CASSPWQTHNEQFF,TGTGCCAGCAGCCCGTGGCAGACTCACAATGAGCAGTTCTTC
-,TRBD1,TRBJ2-1,TRBV12-5,CASGLVQDRGARQFF,TGTGCTAGTGGTTTGGTACAAGACAGGGGGGCCCGGCAGTTCTTC
few,TRBD2,TRBJ2-1,TRBV6-2/TRBV6-3,CASSLDRLAGYNEQFF,TGTGCCAGCAGTCTGGACCGACTAGCGGGCTACAATGAGCAGTTCTTC
-,TRBD2,TRBJ2-4,TRBV12-3/TRBV12-4,CASKTSGRNIQYF,TGTGCCAGCAAGACTAGCGGGAGAAACATTCAGTACTTC
few,-,TRBJ2-1,TRBV20-1,CSARDREQTLLGAEQFF,TGCAGTGCTAGAGATCGAGAACAAACCCTACTGGGGGCCGAGCAGTTCTTC
few,-,TRBJ1-2,TRBV4-3,CASSQGAGLANYGYTF,TGCGCCAGCAGCCAAGGTGCCGGCCTAGCTAACTATGGCTACACCTTC
-,TRBD2,TRBJ2-1,TRBV20-1,CSAYFYRLAGNNEQFF,TGCAGTGCTTACTTCTATCGACTAGCGGGAAACAATGAGCAGTTCTTC
-,-,TRBJ2-3,TRBV6-1,CASSEAGQDTQYF,TGTGCCAGCAGTGAAGCCGGGCAAGATACGCAGTATTTT
many,-,TRBJ1-6,TRBV20-1,CSSSDDRSYNSPLHF,TGCAGTTCAAGTGACGATCGATCCTATAATTCACCCCTCCACTTT
many,-,TRBJ2-3,TRBV29-1,CSAGARGSTDTQYF,TGCAGCGCTGGGGCCAGGGGCAGCACAGATACGCAGTATTTT
few,-,TRBJ1-2,TRBV7-2,CASSLVTIYGYTF,TGTGCCAGCAGCTTAGTAACGATTTATGGCTACACCTTC
-,TRBD2,TRBJ2-3,TRBV28,CASSLAPSGHQHTQYF,TGTGCCAGCAGTCTCGCCCCTAGCGGGCATCAACATACGCAGTATTTT
few,-,TRBJ2-2,TRBV4-2,CASSQGDRYTGELFF,TGTGCCAGCAGCCAAGGGGATCGGTACACCGGGGAGCTGTTTTTT
few,TRBD1,TRBJ1-6,TRBV20-1,CSARCLGQVKMRSSPLHF,TGCAGTGCTAGGTGCCTTGGACAGGTTAAAATGCGCTCTTCACCCCTCCACTTT
-,TRBD2,TRBJ2-5,TRBV10-3,CAISQRGQETQYF,TGTGCCATCAGCCAGCGGGGTCAAGAGACCCAGTACTTC